This T cell receptor beta chain was documented in a study of coeliac disease. Regarding the study as a whole: Only 1 of 6 controls, but 9 of 18 coeliac samples, showed published gliadin-specific TRB sequences.

The CDR3 totals 15 residues. Trimming took 5 bases from V and 2 from J; bases not matched to a gene: 6. Germline V CDR1 and CDR2: MNHEY, SVGAGI. With regard to this clone: Its antigen is not known.

Assay used: immunoSEQ multiplex PCR; TCRdb lists only in-frame clones, some missing. Of about 6,500 clones in the sample, approximately 67% were seen once. The receptor's source is a man aged 55 to 69 with celiac disease on a gluten-free diet. The gene calls are TRBV6-5 and TRBJ1-3; TRBD1 matches 7 bases. The sample consisted of lymphocytes from the gut lamina propria. The CDR3 sequence is CASSLQGQTGNTIYF. As DNA, the CDR3 is TGTGCCAGCAGTCTACAGGGGCAGACTGGAAACACCATATATTTT.